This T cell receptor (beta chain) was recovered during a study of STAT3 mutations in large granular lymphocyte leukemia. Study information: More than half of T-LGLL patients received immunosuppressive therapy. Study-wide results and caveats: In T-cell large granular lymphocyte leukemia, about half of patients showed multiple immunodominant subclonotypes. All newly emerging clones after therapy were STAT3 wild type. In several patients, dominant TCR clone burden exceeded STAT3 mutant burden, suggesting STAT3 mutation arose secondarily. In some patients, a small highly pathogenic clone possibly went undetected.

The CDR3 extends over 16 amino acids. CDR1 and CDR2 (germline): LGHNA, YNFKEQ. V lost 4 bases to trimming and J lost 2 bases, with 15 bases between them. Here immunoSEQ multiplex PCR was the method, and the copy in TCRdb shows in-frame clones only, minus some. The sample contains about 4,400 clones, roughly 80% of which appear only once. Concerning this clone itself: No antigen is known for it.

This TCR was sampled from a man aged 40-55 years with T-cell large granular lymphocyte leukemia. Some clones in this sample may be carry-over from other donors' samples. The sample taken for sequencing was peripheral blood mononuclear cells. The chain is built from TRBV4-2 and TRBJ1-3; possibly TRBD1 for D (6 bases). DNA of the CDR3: TGTGCCAGCAGCCCGAACAGGGTGGAAGCTGGAAACACCATATATTTT. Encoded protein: CASSPNRVEAGNTIYF.